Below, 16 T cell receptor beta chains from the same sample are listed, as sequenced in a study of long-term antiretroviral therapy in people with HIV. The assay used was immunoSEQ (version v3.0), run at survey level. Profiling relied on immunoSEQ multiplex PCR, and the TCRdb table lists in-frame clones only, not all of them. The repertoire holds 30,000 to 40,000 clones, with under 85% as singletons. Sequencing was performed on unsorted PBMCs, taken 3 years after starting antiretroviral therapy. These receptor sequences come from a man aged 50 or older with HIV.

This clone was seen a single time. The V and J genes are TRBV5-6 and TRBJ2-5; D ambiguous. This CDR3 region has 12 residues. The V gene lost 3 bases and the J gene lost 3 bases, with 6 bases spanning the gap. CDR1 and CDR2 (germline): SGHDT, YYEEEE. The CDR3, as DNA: TGTGCCAGCAGCTGGGGTGAAGAGACCCAGTACTTC. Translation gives CASSWGEETQYF.

CDR3 DNA: TGCGCCAGCAGCCCACACAGGGATCCACAAGAGACCCAGTACTTC. This encodes CASSPHRDPQETQYF. V gene TRBV4-3 combines with J gene TRBJ2-5, with D possibly matching TRBD1 (6 bases). Deletions cut 4 bases from V and 2 bases from J, with 14 bases between. This CDR3 spans 15 amino acids. The germline V gene has CDR1 LGHNA and CDR2 YSLEER.

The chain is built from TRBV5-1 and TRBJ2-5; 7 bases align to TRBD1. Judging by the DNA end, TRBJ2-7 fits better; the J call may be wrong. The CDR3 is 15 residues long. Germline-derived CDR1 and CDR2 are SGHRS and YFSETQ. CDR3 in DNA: TGCGCCAGCAGCTTGGCAGGGGGTCGGGGCTACGAGCAGTACTTC. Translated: CASSLAGGRGYEQYF.

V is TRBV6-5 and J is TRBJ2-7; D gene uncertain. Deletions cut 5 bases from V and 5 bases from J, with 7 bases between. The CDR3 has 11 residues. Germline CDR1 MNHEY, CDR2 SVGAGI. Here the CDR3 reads CASSGRNEQYF. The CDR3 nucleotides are TGTGCCAGCAGTGGTAGGAACGAGCAGTACTTC.

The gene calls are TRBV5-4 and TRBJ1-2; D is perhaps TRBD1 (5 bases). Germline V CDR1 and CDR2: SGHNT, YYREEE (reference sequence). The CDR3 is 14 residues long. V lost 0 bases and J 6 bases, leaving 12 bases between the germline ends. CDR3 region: CASSLAGGVDGYTF. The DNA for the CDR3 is TGTGCCAGCAGCTTGGCCGGGGGGGTCGATGGCTACACCTTC.

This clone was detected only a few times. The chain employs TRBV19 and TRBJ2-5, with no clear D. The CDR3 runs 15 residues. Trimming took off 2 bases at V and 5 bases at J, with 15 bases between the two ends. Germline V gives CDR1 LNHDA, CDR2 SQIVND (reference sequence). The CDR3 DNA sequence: TGTGCCAGTAGTATAAATCCTAGGATAGGGGAGACCCAGTACTTC. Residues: CASSINPRIGETQYF.

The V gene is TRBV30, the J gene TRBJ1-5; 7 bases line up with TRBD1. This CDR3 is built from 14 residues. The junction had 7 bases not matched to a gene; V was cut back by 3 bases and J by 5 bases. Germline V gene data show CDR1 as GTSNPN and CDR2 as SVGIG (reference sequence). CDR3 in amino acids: CAWSARDRYQPQHF. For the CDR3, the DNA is TGTGCCTGGAGCGCCCGGGACAGATATCAGCCCCAGCATTTT.

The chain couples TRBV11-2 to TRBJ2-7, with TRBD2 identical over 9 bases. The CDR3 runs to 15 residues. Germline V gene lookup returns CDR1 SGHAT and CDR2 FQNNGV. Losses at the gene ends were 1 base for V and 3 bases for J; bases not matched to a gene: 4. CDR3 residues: CASSLAGTSNYEQYF. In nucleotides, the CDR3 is TGTGCCAGCAGCTTAGCTGGGACTAGCAACTACGAGCAGTACTTC.

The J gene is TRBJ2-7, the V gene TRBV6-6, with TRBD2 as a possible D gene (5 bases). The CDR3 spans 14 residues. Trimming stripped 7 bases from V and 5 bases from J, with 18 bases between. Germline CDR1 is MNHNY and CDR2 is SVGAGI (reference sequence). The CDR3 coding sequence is TGTGCCAGCATGGAGGACGGGCGTTCACACGAGCAGTACTTC. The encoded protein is CASMEDGRSHEQYF.

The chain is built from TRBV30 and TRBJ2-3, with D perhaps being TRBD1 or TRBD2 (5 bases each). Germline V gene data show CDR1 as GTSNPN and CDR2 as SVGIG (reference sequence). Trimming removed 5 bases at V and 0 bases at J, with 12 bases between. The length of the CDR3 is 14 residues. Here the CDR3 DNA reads TGTGCCTGGGACCCGGGGCGGAGCACAGATACGCAGTATTTT. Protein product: CAWDPGRSTDTQYF.

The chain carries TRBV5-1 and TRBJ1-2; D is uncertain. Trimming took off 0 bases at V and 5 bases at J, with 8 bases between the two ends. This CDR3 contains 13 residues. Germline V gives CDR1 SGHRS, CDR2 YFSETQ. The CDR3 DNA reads TGCGCCAGCAGCTTGGACGGAGGTTATGGCTACACCTTC. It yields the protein CASSLDGGYGYTF.

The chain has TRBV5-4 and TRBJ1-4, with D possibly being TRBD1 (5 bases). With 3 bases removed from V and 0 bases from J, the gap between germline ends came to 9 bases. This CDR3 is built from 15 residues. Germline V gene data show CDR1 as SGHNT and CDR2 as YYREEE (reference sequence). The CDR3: CASSSGPATNEKLFF. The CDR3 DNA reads TGTGCCAGCAGCTCAGGGCCTGCAACTAATGAAAAACTGTTTTTT.

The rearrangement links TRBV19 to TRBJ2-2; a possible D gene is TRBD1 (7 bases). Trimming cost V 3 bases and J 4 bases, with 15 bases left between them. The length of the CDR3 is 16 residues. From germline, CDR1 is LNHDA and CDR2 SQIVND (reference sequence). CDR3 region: CASSIWRGHFTGELFF. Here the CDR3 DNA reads TGTGCCAGTAGTATCTGGAGGGGGCATTTCACCGGGGAGCTGTTTTTT.

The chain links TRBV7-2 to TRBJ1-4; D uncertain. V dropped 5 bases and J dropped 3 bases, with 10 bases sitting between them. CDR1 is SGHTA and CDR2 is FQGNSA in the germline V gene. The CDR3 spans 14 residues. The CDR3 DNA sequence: TGTGCCAGCAGCGCGACATCTGCTAATGAAAAACTGTTTTTT. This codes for CASSATSANEKLFF.

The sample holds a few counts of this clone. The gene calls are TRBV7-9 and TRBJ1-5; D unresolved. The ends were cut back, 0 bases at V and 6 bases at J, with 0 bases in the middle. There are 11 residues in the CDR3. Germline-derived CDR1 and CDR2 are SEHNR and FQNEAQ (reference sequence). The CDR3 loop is CASSLAQPQHF. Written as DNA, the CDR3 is TGTGCCAGCAGCTTAGCTCAGCCCCAGCATTTT.

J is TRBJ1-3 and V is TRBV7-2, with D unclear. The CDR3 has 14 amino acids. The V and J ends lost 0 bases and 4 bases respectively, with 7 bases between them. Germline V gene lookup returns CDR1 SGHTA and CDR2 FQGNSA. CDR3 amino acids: CASSLARQGNTIYF. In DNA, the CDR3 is TGTGCCAGCAGCTTAGCTAGGCAAGGAAACACCATATATTTT. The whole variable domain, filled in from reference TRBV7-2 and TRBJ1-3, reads GAGVSQSPSNKVTEKGKDVELRCDPISGHTALYWYRQSLGQGLEFLIYFQGNSAPDKSGLPSDRFSAERTGGSVSTLTIQRTQQEDSAVYLCASSLARQGNTIYFGEGSWLTVV.